A single sample gave rise to the 28 T cell receptor beta chains below, sequenced in a study of radiotherapy plus CTLA-4 blockade in lung cancer. Clones were sequenced by immunoSEQ multiplex PCR, and TCRdb holds only the in-frame ones, with some missing. The sample has 65,000 to 90,000 clones, about nine tenths seen once. The sample in question was peripheral blood, obtained from a patient treated with radiotherapy plus ipilimumab. Source of these receptors: a human donor with non-small cell lung cancer that progressed on radiotherapy plus ipilimumab.

The rearrangement links TRBV6-1 to TRBJ2-7, with a possible D match to TRBD2 (6 bases). The germline V gene encodes CDR1 MNHNS and CDR2 SASEGT. This CDR3 spans 14 amino acids. The CDR3 is CASSGGDPSYEQHV. The CDR3 DNA is TGTGCCAGCAGTGGCGGGGACCCTTCCTACGAGCAGCACGTC.

This clone occurred once. This chain uses TRBV4-1 with TRBJ2-2; D not resolved. The CDR3 is 15 amino acids. Trimming shortened V by 3 bases and J by 0 bases, and 8 bases separated the two germline ends. The germline V gene has CDR1 MGHRA and CDR2 YSYEKL. Here the CDR3 reads CASSQGIANTGELFF. The CDR3 bases are TGCGCCAGCAGCCAGGGAATCGCGAACACCGGGGAGCTGTTTTTT.

V usage is TRBV4-2 and J usage is TRBJ2-5, with 7 bases matching TRBD2. CDR3 length equals 15 residues. Germline V gene lookup returns CDR1 LGHNA and CDR2 YNFKEQ. J was trimmed by 5 bases and V by 0 bases; bases with no gene match: 6. This chain's CDR3 is CASSQEWREWETQYF. The CDR3 region has the DNA TGTGCCAGCAGCCAAGAGTGGCGGGAGTGGGAGACCCAGTACTTC.

The chain links TRBV27 to TRBJ2-1, with TRBD2 matching 16 bases. The CDR3 is 22 residues long. V shed 0 bases, J shed 10 bases, and the junction held 21 bases outside the gene matches. Germline V gives CDR1 MNHEY, CDR2 SMNVEV (reference sequence). The CDR3 DNA follows: TGTGCCAGCAGTTTATCGTCCTATCGACATACCGGGACTAGCGGGAGGGCCTGGGAGCAGTTCTTC. Its translation is CASSLSSYRHTGTSGRAWEQFF.

Only a few counts were recorded for this clone. The gene calls are TRBV30 and TRBJ2-2, with 9 bases that match TRBD2. J lost 5 bases, V lost 3 bases, and 10 bases had no gene match. From germline, CDR1 is GTSNPN and CDR2 SVGIG (reference sequence). The CDR3 totals 16 residues. The CDR3 loop reads CAWSENLAGITGELFF. CDR3 coding DNA: TGTGCCTGGAGCGAAAACCTAGCGGGAATTACCGGGGAGCTGTTTTTT.

The genes are TRBV5-6 and TRBJ1-5; D not resolved. This CDR3 region has 15 residues. V gave up 2 bases and J gave up 0 bases, with 9 bases separating them. The germline V gene has CDR1 SGHDT and CDR2 YYEEEE. CDR3 bases: TGTGCCAGCAGCTTTGGGCAGCATAGCAATCAGCCCCAGCATTTT. It specifies CASSFGQHSNQPQHF.

The rearrangement links TRBV5-4 to TRBJ2-1, with 9 bases aligning to TRBD2. V lost 1 base to trimming and J lost 7 bases; unmatched junction nucleotides: 9. The CDR3 loop spans 16 amino acids. Germline V lookup: CDR1 SGHNT, CDR2 YYREEE (reference sequence). The CDR3, as DNA: TGTGCCAGCAGCTTGTCCGGCCTGGGACTAGCAAATGAGCAGTTCTTC. This gives the protein CASSLSGLGLANEQFF.

This chain connects TRBV6-1 to TRBJ1-2, with 7 nucleotides matching TRBD1. The CDR3 contains 15 residues. Trimming removed 6 bases from V and 5 bases from J; junction bases left unmatched: 12. CDR1 is MNHNS, CDR2 SASEGT, per germline. Written as DNA, the CDR3 is TGTGCCAGCAGCCCCACATGGGACAGTTCTTATGGCTACACCTTC. Translation gives CASSPTWDSSYGYTF.

The chain carries TRBV5-4 and TRBJ2-7; D may be TRBD2 (6 bases). Trimming took 0 bases from V and 0 from J, leaving 16 bases between them. This CDR3 region has 17 residues. The germline gives CDR1 SGHNT, CDR2 YYREEE (reference sequence). The CDR3, as DNA: TGTGCCAGCAGCTTGGCCGGGGAGGCCCCCCTCTCCTACGAGCAGTACGTC. The encoded protein is CASSLAGEAPLSYEQYV.

This sequence joins TRBV2 and TRBJ1-3; 7 bases agree with TRBD1. Looked up from germline, CDR1 is SNHLY and CDR2 is FYNNEI. The CDR3 consists of 13 residues. V dropped 6 bases and J dropped 2; count of bases not matched to a gene: 1. As DNA, the CDR3 is TGTGCCAGCAGGACAGGGACTGGAAACACCATATATTTT. It codes for CASRTGTGNTIYF.

J is TRBJ2-7 and V is TRBV5-5, with 10 positions matching TRBD1. The CDR3 has 17 amino acids. The germline gives CDR1 SGHKS, CDR2 YYEKEE (reference sequence). With 6 bases clipped from V and 6 bases from J, the junction kept 18 bases outside the gene matches. CDR3: CASNNAYRQGAFREQYV. The CDR3 nucleotides are TGTGCCAGCAACAACGCCTACCGACAGGGGGCTTTCCGCGAGCAGTACGTC.

The V call is TRBV10-2, the J call TRBJ2-5, with 11 bases aligning to TRBD2. The germline V gene encodes CDR1 WSHSY and CDR2 SAAADI. J gave up 5 bases and V 4 bases, and 3 bases lay outside the gene matches. The CDR3 spans 14 residues. This CDR3 is CASSATSGSETQYF. CDR3 DNA: TGCGCCAGCAGTGCTACTAGCGGGAGTGAGACCCAGTACTTC.

The chain employs TRBV28 and TRBJ1-3, with 12 bases identical to TRBD1. Germline CDR1 MDHEN, CDR2 SYDVKM. This CDR3 has 18 residues. V lost 2 bases and J lost 8; bases outside the gene matches: 13. The CDR3 DNA reads as TGTGCCAGCAGTTTAGAAGTGGGACAGGGGGCCCATTCGGACACCATATATTTT. Translated: CASSLEVGQGAHSDTIYF.

In its sample, this clone was seen a few times. The chain couples TRBV19 to TRBJ1-4; 8 bases match TRBD1. Trimming took 6 bases from V and 8 from J; bases not matched to a gene: 5. The CDR3 runs to 13 residues. Germline V lookup: CDR1 LNHDA, CDR2 SQIVND (reference sequence). CDR3 amino acids: CASRDRGREKLFF. The CDR3 DNA follows: TGTGCCAGTAGAGACAGGGGAAGAGAAAAACTGTTTTTT.

The rearrangement uses TRBV27 and TRBJ1-2, with D perhaps matching TRBD1 (6 bases). V lost 0 bases to trimming and J lost 1 base, with 15 bases between them. CDR1 and CDR2 from the germline V gene are MNHEY and SMNVEV (reference sequence). This CDR3 comprises 17 residues. CDR3 DNA sequence: TGTGCCAGCAGTTTATCCCCCCACGACAGGTTTAACTATGGCTACACCTTC. It codes for CASSLSPHDRFNYGYTF.

The DNA for the CDR3 is TGCGCCAGCAGCTTGGCCTTCGGGGCGGGGAACACTGAAGCTTTCTTT. Its protein is CASSLAFGAGNTEAFF. V usage is TRBV5-1 and J usage is TRBJ1-1; D might be TRBD1 (5 bases). With 0 bases removed from V and 1 base from J, the gap between germline ends came to 13 bases. Germline V CDR1 and CDR2: SGHRS, YFSETQ. The CDR3 has 16 residues.

The chain combines TRBV2 with TRBJ2-3; 9 bases align to TRBD1. V was pared by 8 bases and J by 0 bases, with 12 bases of the junction left unmatched. Germline-derived CDR1 and CDR2 are SNHLY and FYNNEI. CDR3 length equals 17 residues. This CDR3 reads CASGGPGTGRSTDTQYF. The CDR3 bases are TGTGCCAGCGGGGGACCCGGGACAGGGAGGAGCACAGATACGCAGTATTTT. Variable domain in full (rest from reference TRBV2 and TRBJ2-3): EPEVTQTPSHQVTQMGQEVILRCVPISNHLYFYWYRQILGQKVEFLVSFYNNEISEKSEIFDDQFSVERPDGSNFTLKIRSTKLEDSAMYFCASGGPGTGRSTDTQYFGPGTRLTVL.

The chain carries TRBV19 and TRBJ2-3; 8 nucleotides agree with TRBD1. CDR1 and CDR2 (germline): LNHDA, SQIVND (reference sequence). Trimming cost V 2 bases and J 3 bases; bases outside gene matches: 7. The CDR3 runs to 16 residues. CDR3 sequence: CASSIIRTGITDTQYF. The CDR3 coding sequence is TGTGCCAGTAGTATAATCCGGACAGGGATTACAGATACGCAGTATTTT.

This clone came up once. The chain uses TRBV30 and TRBJ2-7; a weak D match, TRBD1 (5 bases). CDR3 length: 12 amino acids. Trimming stripped 2 bases from V and 4 bases from J, with 9 bases between. Looked up from germline, CDR1 is GTSNPN and CDR2 is SVGIG (reference sequence). The CDR3 bases are TGTGCCTGGAGTCGTAGGGGTTACGAGCAGTACTTC. Translation: CAWSRRGYEQYF.

The chain couples TRBV28 to TRBJ1-1, with a possible D match to TRBD1 (5 bases). Germline V CDR1 and CDR2: MDHEN, SYDVKM. There are 16 residues in the CDR3. The V gene lost 2 bases and the J gene lost 5 bases, with 18 bases spanning the gap. DNA for the CDR3: TGTGCCAGCAGTTTAGGCGGTGGGGGGACGGGGACTGAAGCTTTCTTT. It codes for CASSLGGGGTGTEAFF.

The chain joins TRBV28 to TRBJ2-7, with TRBD1 matching 10 bases. Germline V gene sequence: CDR1 MDHEN, CDR2 SYDVKM. Trimming removed 3 bases from V and 4 bases from J; junction bases left unmatched: 9. The CDR3 is 16 amino acids. The CDR3 loop reads CASSFRDRGGRYEQYF. The CDR3 DNA reads as TGTGCCAGCAGTTTCCGGGACAGGGGCGGTAGATACGAGCAGTACTTC.

V and J are TRBV5-8 and TRBJ2-5, with D uncertain. Looked up from germline, CDR1 is SGHTS and CDR2 is YDEGEE. The CDR3 covers 13 residues. The germline V and J ends were trimmed by 4 bases and 4 bases, with 11 bases remaining between them. CDR3 residues: CASSHRVTETQYF. CDR3 DNA: TGTGCCAGCAGCCACAGAGTGACAGAGACCCAGTACTTC. Variable domain in full (rest from reference TRBV5-8 and TRBJ2-5): EAGVTQSPTHLIKTRGQQATLRCSPISGHTSVYWYQQALGLGLQFLLWYDEGEERNRGNFPPRFSGRQFPNYSSELNVNALELEDSALYLCASSHRVTETQYFGPGTRLLVL.

The chain has TRBV10-3 and TRBJ2-7, with D perhaps being TRBD1 or TRBD2 (5 bases each). The CDR3 length is 14 residues. The germline V gene encodes CDR1 ENHRY and CDR2 SYGVKD. Between the trimmed V and J ends, which lost 3 bases and 2 bases, there was a span of 11 bases. CDR3 in amino acids: CAISDLGPPYEQYF. The CDR3 region has the DNA TGTGCCATCAGTGACTTGGGACCTCCCTACGAGCAGTACTTC.

This sequence joins TRBV7-9 and TRBJ1-4; 8 bases map to TRBD1. CDR1 is SEHNR and CDR2 is FQNEAQ in the germline V gene (reference sequence). The CDR3 spans 14 residues. With 4 bases clipped from V and 5 bases from J, the junction kept 3 bases outside the gene matches. CDR3 sequence reads: CASSSGQANEKLFF. CDR3 coding DNA: TGTGCCAGCAGCTCGGGACAGGCCAATGAAAAACTGTTTTTT.

V usage is TRBV5-1 and J usage is TRBJ2-1, with 7 bases lining up with TRBD1. This CDR3 spans 18 amino acids. Looked up from germline, CDR1 is SGHRS and CDR2 is YFSETQ. With V trimmed by 0 bases and J by 8 bases, 17 bases remained unmatched. CDR3 region: CASSLDFRDSITLDEQFF. The CDR3 nucleotides read TGCGCCAGCAGCTTGGATTTTAGGGACAGTATCACGCTGGATGAGCAGTTCTTC.

V gene TRBV19 combines with J gene TRBJ1-5, with D unresolved. The ends were cut back, 5 bases at V and 1 base at J, with 9 bases in the middle. CDR1 and CDR2 from the germline V gene are LNHDA and SQIVND (reference sequence). The CDR3 is made up of 14 amino acids. The CDR3 DNA reads as TGTGCCAGTAGTGGTTGGCCGAGCAATCAGCCCCAGCATTTT. Protein product: CASSGWPSNQPQHF.

In this sample, this clone turned up a few times. This chain connects TRBV27 to TRBJ1-5, with a weak D call TRBD1 (6 bases). The germline CDR1 and CDR2 sequences are MNHEY and SMNVEV (reference sequence). V was trimmed by 9 bases and J by 6 bases, leaving 18 bases between them. The CDR3 sequence is 14 residues long. The CDR3 DNA reads TGTGCCAGTATGTCCCGTGGGGGCGGTCAGCCCCAGCATTTT. Translation: CASMSRGGGQPQHF.

The genes are TRBV5-1 and TRBJ2-5; the D gene could be TRBD1 or TRBD2 (6 bases each). Trimming took off 4 bases at V and 1 base at J, with 11 bases between the two ends. Germline V gene data show CDR1 as SGHRS and CDR2 as YFSETQ. The CDR3 runs 14 residues. DNA of the CDR3: TGCGCCAGCAGCCCGGGGGCCCCCCAAGAGACCCAGTACTTC. Its protein product is CASSPGAPQETQYF.